These 20 T cell receptor beta chains came from one sample sequenced in a study of T-cell reconstitution after alpha-beta-depleted transplantation in children. Unique molecular identifiers featured in how the TCRbeta library was prepared. TCRdb called the PCR reads again in MiXCR, with one record for every CDR3 protein. The table shows some 200,000 distinct CDR3 sequences, with more than 14% occurring only once. The sequenced sample was PBMCs from the stem cell graft donor, obtained from the stem cell graft. Source of these receptors: a human donor who donated a stem cell graft to a child with acute lymphoblastic leukemia.

The sample holds a few counts of this clonotype. The CDR3 protein is CASSPGLERKLFF. In DNA form, the CDR3 reads TGTGCCAGCTCACCAGGGTTAGAAAGGAAACTGTTTTTT. The V call is TRBV18, the J call TRBJ1-4; D call uncertain. CDR1 is KGHSH, CDR2 LQKENI, per germline. V lost 2 bases to trimming and J lost 11 bases, with 12 bases between them. This CDR3 region has 13 residues.

There are many counts of this clonotype. The chain couples TRBV3-1 to TRBJ2-5, with 7 bases fitting TRBD1. J was trimmed by 2 bases and V by 2 bases; bases with no gene match: 5. Per the germline V gene, CDR1 is LGHDT and CDR2 is YNNKEL (reference sequence). The CDR3 covers 15 residues. The CDR3, as DNA: TGTGCCAGCAGCCAATTTTCGGGACAGCAAGAGACCCAGTACTTC. Its translation is CASSQFSGQQETQYF.

This clonotype showed up just a few times. V and J are TRBV5-1 and TRBJ1-4; 7 nucleotides line up with TRBD1. V lost 2 bases to trimming and J lost 10 bases; unmatched junction nucleotides: 8. The CDR3 is 14 amino acids. Per the germline V gene, CDR1 is SGHRS and CDR2 is YFSETQ. The CDR3 loop reads CASSFDNPGGKLFF. The CDR3 nucleotides read TGCGCCAGCAGCTTCGATAACCCAGGGGGAAAACTGTTTTTT.

This clonotype was counted ten times or more. This sequence joins TRBV30 and TRBJ2-1; D is ambiguous. Germline CDR1 reads GTSNPN; CDR2 reads SVGIG (reference sequence). Trimming cost V 3 bases and J 3 bases, with 3 bases left between them. The CDR3 contains 11 residues. In nucleotides, the CDR3 is TGTGCCTGGAGGGACTACAATGAGCAGTTCTTC. Encoded protein: CAWRDYNEQFF.

This clonotype was observed many times. The rearrangement links TRBV5-1 to TRBJ2-7, with TRBD2 as a possible D gene (6 bases). The CDR3 is 14 residues long. Germline CDR1 SGHRS, CDR2 YFSETQ. The V gene lost 1 base and the J gene lost 2 bases, with 10 bases spanning the gap. The CDR3 here is CASSLSAGTYEQYF. Written as DNA, the CDR3 is TGCGCCAGCAGCTTGTCCGCGGGGACCTACGAGCAGTACTTC. Full variable domain (missing parts from reference TRBV5-1 and TRBJ2-7): KAGVTQTPRYLIKTRGQQVTLSCSPISGHRSVSWYQQTPGQGLQFLFEYFSETQRNKGNFPGRFSGRQFSNSRSEMNVSTLELGDSALYLCASSLSAGTYEQYFGPGTRLTVT.

This clonotype was counted many times. The CDR3 spells CASSPNRVLTGTQYF. In nucleotides, the CDR3 is TGTGCCAGCAGCCCAAACCGGGTTTTAACAGGGACCCAGTACTTC. This rearrangement joins TRBV12-3 or TRBV12-4 to TRBJ2-5, with a tentative D call TRBD1 (5 bases). Trimming removed 6 bases from V and 7 bases from J, with 21 bases in between. The CDR3 totals 15 residues.

In this sample, this clonotype turned up many times. V is TRBV5-1 and J is TRBJ1-1, with a weak D call TRBD1 (6 bases). The V and J ends lost 0 bases and 6 bases respectively, with 9 bases between them. The CDR3 length is 13 residues. Germline V CDR1 and CDR2: SGHRS, YFSETQ. CDR3 bases: TGCGCCAGCAGCTTGGACAGGGAACCTGAAGCTTTCTTT. Translation gives CASSLDREPEAFF.

This clonotype was recorded many times. This chain links TRBV5-1 with TRBJ2-2; D gene uncertain. The V end lost 0 bases, the J end lost 7 bases, and 16 bases lay between the germline ends. Germline CDR1 and CDR2: SGHRS and YFSETQ. This CDR3 region has 16 residues. The DNA of the CDR3 is TGCGCCAGCAGCTTGGATTTCGACGGCCCGGGCGGGGAGCTGTTTTTT. Protein sequence: CASSLDFDGPGGELFF.

About this clonotype: This could be a read error, since a much larger clone is one nucleotide away. The chain combines TRBV20-1 with TRBJ2-1, with D possibly TRBD2 on 5 matching bases. The CDR3 has 12 residues. CDR1 and CDR2 from the germline V gene are DFQATT and SNEGSKA (reference sequence). CDR3 coding DNA: TGCGGTGCTACTGAGCGGAGGAATGAGCAGTTCTTC. Its protein is CGATERRNEQFF.

This clonotype occurred many times. This chain joins TRBV18 and TRBJ2-1, with D possibly TRBD2 on 6 matching bases. Germline V CDR1 and CDR2: KGHSH, LQKENI. V gave up 2 bases and J gave up 0 bases, with 14 bases separating them. The CDR3 extends over 17 amino acids. CDR3 bases: TGTGCCAGCTCACCATCCCTAGCGTCAAGCTCCTACAATGAGCAGTTCTTC. Its translation is CASSPSLASSSYNEQFF.

The chain uses TRBV5-1 and TRBJ2-1; 14 bases are a match to TRBD2. In germline, CDR1 is SGHRS, CDR2 YFSETQ. The CDR3 sequence is 15 residues long. Trimming cost V 4 bases and J 9 bases; bases outside gene matches: 6. CDR3 coding DNA: TGCGCCAGCAGCCCTCCGGGACTAGCGGGAGCTGAGCAGTTCTTC. It codes for CASSPPGLAGAEQFF.

This clonotype was detected a few times. The chain couples TRBV5-4 to TRBJ2-2; 12 bases fit TRBD2. Per the germline V gene, CDR1 is SGHNT and CDR2 is YYREEE (reference sequence). The junction had 15 bases not matched to a gene; V was cut back by 3 bases and J by 3 bases. This CDR3 is 20 amino acids long. The CDR3 bases are TGTGCCAGCAGCTGGACTCAGACAGCTAGCGGGAGGGCCGACACCGGGGAGCTGTTTTTT. The encoded protein is CASSWTQTASGRADTGELFF.

The chain combines TRBV5-1 with TRBJ2-3, with a tentative D call TRBD1 (5 bases). Between the trimmed V and J ends, which lost 0 bases and 0 bases, there was a span of 8 bases. The CDR3 consists of 15 residues. Germline CDR1 and CDR2: SGHRS and YFSETQ. The CDR3 loop reads CASSLVGPSTDTQYF. CDR3 nucleotides: TGCGCCAGCAGCTTGGTGGGGCCTAGCACAGATACGCAGTATTTT.

This clonotype was seen ten or more times. The chain recombines TRBV4-1 with TRBJ2-5; 9 nucleotides match TRBD2. The CDR3 sequence is 20 residues long. Germline V gene data show CDR1 as MGHRA and CDR2 as YSYEKL. After removal of 0 bases from V and 5 bases from J, the junction contained 19 bases not matched to a gene. The CDR3 spells CASSQEGPPWREGLKETQYF. The CDR3 nucleotides are TGCGCCAGCAGCCAAGAAGGACCTCCATGGCGGGAGGGCCTCAAGGAGACCCAGTACTTC.

This clonotype was detected only a few times. The rearrangement uses TRBV12-3 or TRBV12-4 and TRBJ2-7; no firm D call. This CDR3 has 11 amino acids. V was shortened by 5 bases and J by 6 bases, with 8 bases between the two germline ends. CDR3 sequence (DNA): TGTGCCAGCAGTAACTATCTCGAGCAGTACTTC. As protein: CASSNYLEQYF.

This clonotype was counted at least ten times. The chain employs TRBV5-1 and TRBJ2-5; D unclear. Germline V gene sequence: CDR1 SGHRS, CDR2 YFSETQ. CDR3 length: 15 residues. Trimming took 0 bases from V and 0 from J, leaving 9 bases between them. The CDR3, as DNA: TGCGCCAGCAGCTTGGGCCCTGCCGACCAAGAGACCCAGTACTTC. Its protein is CASSLGPADQETQYF. Variable domain in full (rest from reference TRBV5-1 and TRBJ2-5): KAGVTQTPRYLIKTRGQQVTLSCSPISGHRSVSWYQQTPGQGLQFLFEYFSETQRNKGNFPGRFSGRQFSNSRSEMNVSTLELGDSALYLCASSLGPADQETQYFGPGTRLLVL.

This clonotype was seen many times. This sequence joins TRBV29-1 and TRBJ1-2, with 8 positions matching TRBD1. Trimming cost V 4 bases and J 8 bases; bases outside gene matches: 6. CDR3 length: 12 residues. The germline V gene has CDR1 SQVTM and CDR2 ANQGSEA. CDR3 bases: TGCAGCGTTGCGACAGGGGAAGGAGGCTACACCTTC. Its protein is CSVATGEGGYTF.

In its sample, this clonotype was seen many times. V usage is TRBV11-2 and J usage is TRBJ1-1; D is unresolved. Trimming removed 1 base from V and 5 bases from J, with 14 bases in between. Germline CDR1 SGHAT, CDR2 FQNNGV. The CDR3 runs 15 residues. The chain's CDR3 is CASSLVANMITEAFF. The CDR3 DNA follows: TGTGCCAGCAGCTTAGTGGCTAACATGATAACTGAAGCTTTCTTT.

In its sample, this clonotype was seen many times. V is TRBV12-3 or TRBV12-4 and J is TRBJ1-1; D gene ambiguous. The CDR3 contains 12 residues. The V and J ends lost 5 bases and 6 bases respectively, with 10 bases between them. The DNA of the CDR3 is TGTGCCAGCAGTCGAGCTGAGGCTGAAGCTTTCTTT. It is translated as CASSRAEAEAFF.

This clonotype was counted ten times or more. The rearrangement uses TRBV10-2 and TRBJ2-1; 8 bases are shared with TRBD2. The germline gives CDR1 WSHSY, CDR2 SAAADI. Unmatched junction bases numbered 8, after V lost 2 bases and J lost 5 bases. The CDR3 runs 16 residues. CDR3 in DNA: TGCGCCAGCAGTGAGGGGCCGGGACTAGTTCACAATGAGCAGTTCTTC. This sequence encodes CASSEGPGLVHNEQFF.